The entry below describes one TCR beta chain. The trim removed 5 bases at V and 5 bases at J, leaving 11 bases unmatched. Per germline, CDR1 SGHNT and CDR2 YENEEA. CDR3 length: 16 residues. These data belong to a study of T cell responses to AZD1222 COVID-19 vaccine. Here immunoSEQ multiplex PCR was the method, and the copy in TCRdb shows in-frame clones only, minus some. The table shows roughly 140,000 clones, with roughly 90% occurring only once. Sample: peripheral blood, taken 28 days after the second AZD1222 dose. This chain joins TRBV11-3 and TRBJ1-2, with 10 bases matching TRBD1. The receptor's source is an adult who received the AZD1222 COVID-19 vaccine. The CDR3 spells CASSGEGQGSRYGYTF. The CDR3 bases are TGTGCCAGCAGCGGCGAGGGACAGGGGTCGCGGTATGGCTACACCTTC.